Listed below are T cell receptor beta chains from one sample, sequenced in a study of T-cell reconstitution after alpha-beta-depleted transplantation in children. MiXCR, run by TCRdb on the PCR reads, gives a single entry per CDR3 protein. This sample has about 350,000 distinct CDR3 sequences, with 15% to 20% found just once. The material sequenced was PBMCs, mostly from graft donor cells, taken 360 days after TCRalphabeta/CD19-depleted stem cell transplant. Every receptor here comes from a male patient between 2 and 9 years old who had a stem cell transplant for acute lymphoblastic leukemia, so the T cells may come from the graft donor. The CDR3 runs from the conserved cysteine through the conserved F or W. D genes are given only for firm matches. Clone size is not always given. Where it is, it says once, few, many or a class for expanded clones.

v_gene	abundance	d_gene	j_gene	CDR3nt	CDR3aa
TRBV12-3/TRBV12-4	-	TRBD2	TRBJ2-1	TGTGCCAGCAGTTTCAACCCGTTCCGACTAGCGGGGTCCTACAATGAGCAGTTCTTC	CASSFNPFRLAGSYNEQFF
TRBV12-3/TRBV12-4	many	TRBD1	TRBJ2-1	TGTGCCAGCAGTAGTGGACAGGGGCCCTACAATGAGCAGTTCTTC	CASSSGQGPYNEQFF
TRBV5-4	-	TRBD2	TRBJ2-1	TGTGCCAGCAGCCCAAGGACTAGCGGGATTTTAAATGAGCAGTTCTTC	CASSPRTSGILNEQFF
TRBV28	many	-	TRBJ2-7	TGTGCCAGCAGTTTGTACGAGCAGTACTTC	CASSLYEQYF
TRBV18	-	-	TRBJ1-2	TGTGCCAGCTCACCCACGGGCCAGAGTGTTTTTGGCTACACCTTC	CASSPTGQSVFGYTF
TRBV4-2	-	-	TRBJ1-5	TGTGCCAGCAGCCAACCAGGGAATCAGCCCCAGCATTTT	CASSQPGNQPQHF
TRBV20-1	-	TRBD2	TRBJ2-2	TGCAGTGCTCTACGGACTAGCGCCACCTCCGGGGAGCTGTTTTTT	CSALRTSATSGELFF
TRBV12-3/TRBV12-4	-	TRBD1	TRBJ1-2	TGTGCCAGCAGCCCTATACAGGGGATTGGCTACACCTTC	CASSPIQGIGYTF
TRBV24-1	-	-	TRBJ1-1	TGTGCCACCAGTGTTAAGGGACCAAACACTGAAGCTTTCTTT	CATSVKGPNTEAFF
TRBV6-1	-	TRBD2	TRBJ2-2	TGTGCCAGCAGAAATCTAGCGGGAGATAACACCGGGGAGCTGTTTTTT	CASRNLAGDNTGELFF
TRBV11-2	once	-	TRBJ2-6	TGTGCCAGCAGCTTTTTTAGGGAGCGGTACTCTGGGGCCAACGTCCTGACTTTC	CASSFFRERYSGANVLTF
TRBV12-3/TRBV12-4	few	TRBD1	TRBJ1-6	TGTGCCAGCAGTCCAGGGGGCTTTTCACCCCTCCACTTT	CASSPGGFSPLHF
TRBV6-2/TRBV6-3	many	-	TRBJ2-5	TGTGCCAGCAGCAAGAAGACCCTACAGTACTTC	CASSKKTLQYF
TRBV6-2/TRBV6-3	few	TRBD2	TRBJ2-7	TGTGCCAGCAGTGGACTAGCGAGCTCGTTGGGCTCCTACGAGCAGTACTTC	CASSGLASSLGSYEQYF
TRBV28	few	TRBD1	TRBJ2-1	TGTGCCAGCAGCCCCCCGACAGGGGTGGGATACAATGAGCAGTTCTTC	CASSPPTGVGYNEQFF
TRBV28	few	-	TRBJ1-5	TGTGCCAGCAGTGAAGTCTTGTCGCTGCCCCAGCATTTT	CASSEVLSLPQHF
TRBV6-1	-	TRBD1	TRBJ2-5	TGTGCCAGCAGCCCCTACAGGGGGCGTGAGACCCAGTACTTC	CASSPYRGRETQYF
TRBV7-8	many	-	TRBJ2-2	TGTGCCAGCAGCTCACCGGAGCTAAACACCGGGGAGCTGTTTTTT	CASSSPELNTGELFF
TRBV6-9	few	TRBD1	TRBJ1-6	TGTGCCAGCAGTTTGGGCTTTACAGGGGTCAATTCACCCCTCCACTTT	CASSLGFTGVNSPLHF
TRBV25-1	few	-	TRBJ2-7	TGTGCCAGCAGTCCCCTGTGGACCTACGAGCAGTACTTC	CASSPLWTYEQYF
TRBV11-3	-	-	TRBJ2-4	TGTGCCAGCAGCTTAAACCCCACGACCGGTGGAGGAGCCAAAAACATTCAGTACTTC	CASSLNPTTGGGAKNIQYF
TRBV20-1	-	-	TRBJ2-7	TGCAGTGCTAGAGATGGGGGGGCGTCCCTTTACGAGCAGTACTTC	CSARDGGASLYEQYF
TRBV4-1	few	-	TRBJ2-7	TGCGCCAGCAGCCCGACACCGACAGCCCTCTACGAGCAGTACTTC	CASSPTPTALYEQYF
TRBV12-5	-	-	TRBJ2-5	TGTGCTAGTGGCACGGGAGATTTAGAGACCCAGTACTTC	CASGTGDLETQYF
TRBV11-2	-	TRBD2	TRBJ2-7	TGTGCCAGCAGCTTGACTAGCGGGAGTGGCCCCGGCTACGAGCAGTACTTC	CASSLTSGSGPGYEQYF
TRBV29-1	-	-	TRBJ1-3	TGCAGCGTAAAGGGGGACGGAAACACCATATATTTT	CSVKGDGNTIYF
TRBV19	-	-	TRBJ2-1	TGTGCCAGTAGTATGATCCTACGGGACAATGAGCAGTTCTTC	CASSMILRDNEQFF
TRBV9	many	-	TRBJ2-7	TGTGCCAGCAGCGTAGGAAGCTCCTACGAGCAGTACTTC	CASSVGSSYEQYF
TRBV7-3	few	TRBD2	TRBJ2-1	TGTGCCAGCAGCTTAATTGGCGGGAGAGCAAAGGGGAATGAGCAGTTCTTC	CASSLIGGRAKGNEQFF
TRBV7-8	-	TRBD1	TRBJ1-5	TGTGCCAGCAGCTCCCTGGGACAGGATGAACAGCCCCAGCATTTT	CASSSLGQDEQPQHF
TRBV20-1	many	TRBD2	TRBJ2-7	TGCAGTGCTAGTGAGGTCGGGACTAACTACGAGCAGTACTTC	CSASEVGTNYEQYF
TRBV19	-	-	TRBJ2-7	TGTGCCAGTAGTATGGGACCTAGGAGCTCCTACGAGCAGTACTTC	CASSMGPRSSYEQYF
TRBV5-1	-	-	TRBJ1-5	TGCGCCAGCAGCGCCCTTCCTGGCAATCAGCCCCAGCATTTT	CASSALPGNQPQHF
TRBV9	-	-	TRBJ1-2	TGTGCCAGCAGCGTAGGTGTTGCAGGACTGACCTTC	CASSVGVAGLTF
TRBV5-1	-	TRBD1	TRBJ2-2	TGCGCCAGCAGACCGAGATCCCGGACAGGGGGTTTCTCCGGGGAGCTGTTTTTT	CASRPRSRTGGFSGELFF
TRBV28	-	-	TRBJ2-7	TGTGCCAGCCCCCCCCACAGGGCTACCTACGAGCAGTACTTC	CASPPHRATYEQYF
TRBV27	few	-	TRBJ2-1	TGTGCCAGCGCTCCCACTAGTTACAATGAGCAGTTCTTC	CASAPTSYNEQFF
TRBV12-3/TRBV12-4	-	TRBD1	TRBJ2-5	TGTGCCAGCAGTACCACAGGGGCGAGGGAGACCCAGTACTTC	CASSTTGARETQYF
TRBV4-3	many	TRBD2	TRBJ2-1	TGCGCCAGCAGCCAAGATGCGGGAGGGAGCTCCTACAATGAGCAGTTCTTC	CASSQDAGGSSYNEQFF
TRBV5-1	-	TRBD2	TRBJ2-7	TGCGCCAGCAGCTTGGCCCGGGGGGGGCGCTACGAGCAGTACTTC	CASSLARGGRYEQYF
TRBV28	few	-	TRBJ1-5	TGTGCCAGCAGTTTTGCGGATAGACTGAAGAGCAATCAGCCCCAGCATTTT	CASSFADRLKSNQPQHF
TRBV12-3/TRBV12-4	few	-	TRBJ1-5	TGTGCCAGCAGTTTAGGGTGGAGGCCCCAGCATTTT	CASSLGWRPQHF
TRBV7-2	many	TRBD1	TRBJ1-1	TGTGCCAGCAGCTTGGACAGGGCCGGCGTTGACACTGAAGCTTTCTTT	CASSLDRAGVDTEAFF
TRBV27	-	TRBD1	TRBJ2-7	TGTGCCAGCAGTTCCGGGGACAGGGTCTACGAGCAGTACTTC	CASSSGDRVYEQYF
TRBV27	-	-	TRBJ2-7	TGTGCCAGCAGTCTACGTCCCTGGGATCCCAGCTCCTACGAGCAGTACTTC	CASSLRPWDPSSYEQYF
TRBV28	-	-	TRBJ2-2	TGTGCCAGCAGTTGGGTCGGGGAGCTGTTTTTT	CASSWVGELFF
TRBV7-2	-	TRBD1	TRBJ2-5	TGTGCCAGCAGCCCACAGGGGATACAAGAGACCCAGTACTTC	CASSPQGIQETQYF
TRBV4-1	-	-	TRBJ1-3	TGCGCCAGCACCAGAGACCGATTGGGGGGACTCGGTCGTCGCAACACCATATATTTT	CASTRDRLGGLGRRNTIYF
TRBV3-1	-	-	TRBJ1-3	TGTGCCACCTGCCAAGCCAACCCCAGACGGTCTGGAAACACCATATATTTT	CATCQANPRRSGNTIYF
TRBV7-2	-	-	TRBJ2-3	TGTGCCAGCAGCTTAAGCCCATCTGGAGATACGCAGTATTTT	CASSLSPSGDTQYF